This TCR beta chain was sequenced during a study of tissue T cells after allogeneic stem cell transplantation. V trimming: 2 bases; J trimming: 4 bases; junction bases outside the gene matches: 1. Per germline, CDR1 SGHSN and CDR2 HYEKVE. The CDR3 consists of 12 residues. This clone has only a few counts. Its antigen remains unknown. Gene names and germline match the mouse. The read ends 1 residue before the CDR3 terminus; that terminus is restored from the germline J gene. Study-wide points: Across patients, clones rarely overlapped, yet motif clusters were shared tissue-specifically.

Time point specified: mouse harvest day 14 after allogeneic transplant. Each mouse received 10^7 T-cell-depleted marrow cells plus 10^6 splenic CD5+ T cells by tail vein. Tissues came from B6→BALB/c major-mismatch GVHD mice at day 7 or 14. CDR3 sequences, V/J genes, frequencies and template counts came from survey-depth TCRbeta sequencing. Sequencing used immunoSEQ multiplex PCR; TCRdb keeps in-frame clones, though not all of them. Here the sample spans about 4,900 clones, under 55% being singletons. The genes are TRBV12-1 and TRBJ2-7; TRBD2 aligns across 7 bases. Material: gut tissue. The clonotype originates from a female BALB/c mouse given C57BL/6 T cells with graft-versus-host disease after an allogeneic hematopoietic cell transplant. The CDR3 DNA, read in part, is TGTGCCAGCTCTCGCTGGGGGTATGAACAGTAC. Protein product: CASSRWGYEQY. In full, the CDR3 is CASSRWGYEQYF. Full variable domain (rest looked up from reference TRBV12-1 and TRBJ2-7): DSGVVQSPRHIIKEKGGRSVLTCIPISGHSNVVWYQQTLGKELKFLIQHYEKVERDKGFLPSRFSVQQFDDYHSEMNMSALELEDSAMYFCASSRWGYEQYFGPGTRLTVL.